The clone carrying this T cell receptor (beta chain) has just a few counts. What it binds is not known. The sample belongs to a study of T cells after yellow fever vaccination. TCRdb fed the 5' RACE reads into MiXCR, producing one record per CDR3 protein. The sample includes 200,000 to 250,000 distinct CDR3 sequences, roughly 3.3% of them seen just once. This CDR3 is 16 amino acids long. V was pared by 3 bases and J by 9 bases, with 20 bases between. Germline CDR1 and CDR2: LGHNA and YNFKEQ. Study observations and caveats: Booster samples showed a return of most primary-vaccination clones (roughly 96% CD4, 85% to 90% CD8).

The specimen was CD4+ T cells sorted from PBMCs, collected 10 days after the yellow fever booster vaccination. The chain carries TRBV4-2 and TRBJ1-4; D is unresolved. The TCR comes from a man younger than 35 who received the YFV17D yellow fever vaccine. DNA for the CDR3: TGTGCCAGCAGCCAGGCCGGCAGTGGTGGGGTTAAAAAACTGTTTTTT. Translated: CASSQAGSGGVKKLFF.